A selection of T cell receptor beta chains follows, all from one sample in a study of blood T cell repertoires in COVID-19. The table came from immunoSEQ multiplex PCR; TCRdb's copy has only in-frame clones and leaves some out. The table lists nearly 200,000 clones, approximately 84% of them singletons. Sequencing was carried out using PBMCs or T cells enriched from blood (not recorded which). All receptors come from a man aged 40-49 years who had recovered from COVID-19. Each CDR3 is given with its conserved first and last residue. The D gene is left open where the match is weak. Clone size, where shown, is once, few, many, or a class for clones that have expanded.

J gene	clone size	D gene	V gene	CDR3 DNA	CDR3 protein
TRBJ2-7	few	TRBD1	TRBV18	TGTGCCAGCTCACCCCGACAGGGCGAGGACGAGCAGTACTTC	CASSPRQGEDEQYF
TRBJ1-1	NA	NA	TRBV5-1	TGCGCCAGCAGCTCTACAGTTAACACTGAAGCTTTCTTT	CASSSTVNTEAFF
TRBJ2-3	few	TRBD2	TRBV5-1	TGCGCCAGCAGCTCTGCGCGGGGGGGCCCAGATACGCAGTATTTT	CASSSARGGPDTQYF
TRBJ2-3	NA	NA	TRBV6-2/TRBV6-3	TGTGCCAGCAGTTACAGGGACTGGGCGCAGTATTTT	CASSYRDWAQYF
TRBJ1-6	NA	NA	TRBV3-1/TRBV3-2	TGTGCCAGCGGGGGGAGCTCCTATAATTCACCCCTCCACTTT	CASGGSSYNSPLHF
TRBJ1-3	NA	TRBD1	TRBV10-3	TGTGCCATCAGTGAGAAGGACGGGGACAGTGGAAACACCATATATTTT	CAISEKDGDSGNTIYF
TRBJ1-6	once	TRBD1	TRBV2	TGTGCCAGCAGCCCCACAGGGGGCTCGCGCTCCTATAATTCACCCCTCCACTTT	CASSPTGGSRSYNSPLHF
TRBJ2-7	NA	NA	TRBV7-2	TGTGCCAGCAGCTTAGCGATCCGCAGGGTGTGGATCGAGCAGTACTTC	CASSLAIRRVWIEQYF
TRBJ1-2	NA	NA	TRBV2	TGTGCCAGCAAAAGGCAGGGCGCCTATGGCTACACCTTC	CASKRQGAYGYTF
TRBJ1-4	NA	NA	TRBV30	TGTGCCTGGAGCCAAATGGAGGAGGAAGAGAAACTGTTTTTT	CAWSQMEEEEKLFF
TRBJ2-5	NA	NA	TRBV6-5	TGTGCCAGCAGCCTCCGACAGCAAGAGACCCAGTACTTC	CASSLRQQETQYF
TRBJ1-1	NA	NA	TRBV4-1	TGCGCCAGCAGCCAGGGGGGGAACACTGAAGCTTTCTTT	CASSQGGNTEAFF
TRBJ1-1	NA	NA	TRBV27	TGTGCCAGCACCCCCGGGGGTTTTAGCACTGAAGCTTTCTTT	CASTPGGFSTEAFF
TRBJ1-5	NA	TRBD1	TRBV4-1	TGCGCCAGCAGCCGGCAGGGACAGGATAGCAATCAGCCCCAGCATTTT	CASSRQGQDSNQPQHF
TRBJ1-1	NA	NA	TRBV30	TGTGCCTGGAGTTTTCTGAAAACAGGGAGGAACACTGAAGCTTTCTTT	CAWSFLKTGRNTEAFF
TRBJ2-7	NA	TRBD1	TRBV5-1	TGCGCCAGCAGCTTGGGACAGGGGAGAAACGAGCAGTACTTC	CASSLGQGRNEQYF
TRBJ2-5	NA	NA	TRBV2	TGTGCCAGCAGTGGGCAGGCAAGACAAGAGACCCAGTACTTC	CASSGQARQETQYF
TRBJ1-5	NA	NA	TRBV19	TGTGCCAGTAGTTGGCGGGGTCGGAATCAGCCCCAGCATTTT	CASSWRGRNQPQHF
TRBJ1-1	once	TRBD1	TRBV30	TGTGCCTGGAGTGTACAGGGGGGGAGTGGAGCTTTCTTT	CAWSVQGGSGAFF
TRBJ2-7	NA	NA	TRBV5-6	TGTGCCAGCAGCTTTAGGGGCGAGCAGTACTTC	CASSFRGEQYF
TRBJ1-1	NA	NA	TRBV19	TGTGCTACGACCAGACATAACATGAACACTGAAGCTTTCTTT	CATTRHNMNTEAFF
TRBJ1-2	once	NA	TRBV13	TGTGCCAGCAGCTTAATGGGCGGACACAAAGACGCCTATGGCTACACCTTC	CASSLMGGHKDAYGYTF
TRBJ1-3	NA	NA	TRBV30	TGTGCCTGGAGGATCTACTCCTCTGGAAACACCATATATTTT	CAWRIYSSGNTIYF
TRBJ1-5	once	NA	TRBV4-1	TGCGCCAGCAGCCAAGTGGGCCATTACAATCAGCCCCAGCATTTT	CASSQVGHYNQPQHF
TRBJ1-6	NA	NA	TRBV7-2	TGTGCCAGCAGCTTAAATGGTGAGGGTCTAAATTCACCCCTCCACTTT	CASSLNGEGLNSPLHF
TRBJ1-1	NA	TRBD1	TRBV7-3	TGTGCCAGCAGCTCACAGGGGCCGAACACTGAAGCTTTCTTT	CASSSQGPNTEAFF
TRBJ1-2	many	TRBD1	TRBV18	TGTGCCAGCTCACTTATAGACAGGGGGCTCGGCTACACCTTC	CASSLIDRGLGYTF
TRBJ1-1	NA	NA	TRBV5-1	TGCGCCAGCAGCTTGGCCGGGTCCAACACTGAAGCTTTCTTT	CASSLAGSNTEAFF
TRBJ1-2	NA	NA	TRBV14	TGTGCCAGCAGCCAAGATGGGAGGCTATCAATCTTC	CASSQDGRLSIF
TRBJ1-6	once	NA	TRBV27	TGTGCCAGCAGTGACTCCCGGGGTTCACCCCTCCACTTT	CASSDSRGSPLHF
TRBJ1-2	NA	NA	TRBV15	TGTGCCACCAGCCTGCAGGGGAACGGTTATGGCTACACCTTC	CATSLQGNGYGYTF
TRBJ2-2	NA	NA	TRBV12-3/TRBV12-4	TGTGCCAGCAGTTTAACGGGTTCCGGGGAGCTGTTTTTT	CASSLTGSGELFF
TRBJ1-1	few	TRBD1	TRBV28	TGTGCCAGCAGCCCTGGACAGGGGATCCCCCCTGAAGCTTTCTTT	CASSPGQGIPPEAFF
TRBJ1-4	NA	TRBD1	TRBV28	TGTGCCAGCAGCGAGGGACAGACTGAAAAACTGTTTTTT	CASSEGQTEKLFF
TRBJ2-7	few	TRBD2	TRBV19	TGTGCCAGTAGTATAAGCGGGGGAGTTACCTACGAGCAGTACTTC	CASSISGGVTYEQYF
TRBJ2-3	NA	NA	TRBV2	TGTGCCAGCACCTCCCCACTACTTAGCACAGATACGCAGTATTTT	CASTSPLLSTDTQYF
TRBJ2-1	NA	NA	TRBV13	TGTGCCAGCAGCCGATCGGGGGAACAGGGGTTTTTTAATGAGCAGTTCTTC	CASSRSGEQGFFNEQFF
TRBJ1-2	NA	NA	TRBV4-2	TGTGCCAGCAGCCAAGCCTTGGACAGAGCCTATGGCTACACCTTC	CASSQALDRAYGYTF
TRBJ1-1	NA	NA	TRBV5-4	TGTGCCAGCAGCCCACTCTTGTCGGCAGCGGGTGAAGCTTTCTTT	CASSPLLSAAGEAFF
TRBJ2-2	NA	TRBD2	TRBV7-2	TGTGCCAGCAGCCCCGGACTAGCGGTTAACACCGGGGAGCTGTTTTTT	CASSPGLAVNTGELFF
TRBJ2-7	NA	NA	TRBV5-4	TGTGCCAGCAGCTTTGAGGGAGGGGGGCGCGAGCAGTACTTC	CASSFEGGGREQYF
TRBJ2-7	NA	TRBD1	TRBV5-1	TGCGCCAGCAGCTTGCTGGGACAGGAGGGCTACGAGCAGTACTTC	CASSLLGQEGYEQYF
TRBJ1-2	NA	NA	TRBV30	TGTGCCTGGGAAAATCTTGGAGGGTCGAGGGGCTACACCTTC	CAWENLGGSRGYTF
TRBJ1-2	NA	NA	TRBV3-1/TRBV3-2	TGTGCCAGCAGCCAAGATACAGGGAACTATGGCTACACCTTC	CASSQDTGNYGYTF
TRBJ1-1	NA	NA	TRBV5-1	TGCGCCAGCAGCCTCGAGAGAGGGAGTAACACTGAAGCTTTCTTT	CASSLERGSNTEAFF
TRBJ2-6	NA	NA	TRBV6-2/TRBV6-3	TGTGCCAGCAGTCCCCGACTCTCTGGGGCCAACGTCCTGACTTTC	CASSPRLSGANVLTF
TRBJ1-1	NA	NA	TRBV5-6	TGTGCCAGCAGCTTCCTAGGACAGCTGAACACTGAAGCTTTCTTT	CASSFLGQLNTEAFF
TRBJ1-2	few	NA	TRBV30	TGTGCCTGGAGTCGCCTCGGGATTGAAGCTAACTATGGCTACACCTTC	CAWSRLGIEANYGYTF
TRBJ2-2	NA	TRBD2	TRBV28	TGTGCCAGCAGTTTAATCGCGGGGGGTAACACCGGGGAGCTGTTTTTT	CASSLIAGGNTGELFF
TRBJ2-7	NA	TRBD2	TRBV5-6	TGTGCCAGCAGCCTAGCGGTAACCTACGAGCAGTACTTC	CASSLAVTYEQYF
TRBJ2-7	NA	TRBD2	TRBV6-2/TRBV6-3	TGTGCCAGCAGTACACCTAACCGGGGGGGCTACGAGCAGTACTTC	CASSTPNRGGYEQYF
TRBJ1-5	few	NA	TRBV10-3	TGTGCCATCAGTGAAGGGGATGATCAGCCCCAGCATTTT	CAISEGDDQPQHF
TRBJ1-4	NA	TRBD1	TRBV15	TGTGCCACCTCCGGGACAGGGTCAGAAAAACTGTTTTTT	CATSGTGSEKLFF
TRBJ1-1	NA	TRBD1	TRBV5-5	TGTGCCAGCAGCTCCCATTCGCAAATAAAGACAGGGGGGAACACTGAAGCTTTCTTT	CASSSHSQIKTGGNTEAFF